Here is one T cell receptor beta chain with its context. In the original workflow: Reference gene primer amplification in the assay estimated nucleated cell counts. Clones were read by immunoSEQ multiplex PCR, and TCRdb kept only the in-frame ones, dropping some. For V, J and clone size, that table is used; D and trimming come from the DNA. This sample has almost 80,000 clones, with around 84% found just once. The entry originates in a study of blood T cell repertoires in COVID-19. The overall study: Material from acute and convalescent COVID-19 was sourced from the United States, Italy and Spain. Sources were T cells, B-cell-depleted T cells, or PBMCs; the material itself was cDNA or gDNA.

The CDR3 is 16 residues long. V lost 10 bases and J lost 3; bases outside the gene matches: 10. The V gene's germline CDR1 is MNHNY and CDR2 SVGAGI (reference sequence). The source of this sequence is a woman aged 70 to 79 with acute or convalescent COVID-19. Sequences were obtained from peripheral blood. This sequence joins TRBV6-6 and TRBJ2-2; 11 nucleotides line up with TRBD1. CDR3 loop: CATLDRGHQDTGELFF. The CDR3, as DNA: TGTGCCACCCTGGACAGGGGGCACCAGGACACCGGGGAGCTGTTTTTT.